These 9 T cell receptor beta chains were sequenced from one sample in a study of shared clonotypes between healthy human individuals. TCRdb keeps only in-frame clones here, not all; method: immunoSEQ multiplex PCR. Of millions of clones listed, more than 80% are singletons. Material for sequencing was naive CD4+ T cells sorted from blood. Described subset: CD45RA+ positively selected. These receptors all come from a young man in good health.

The rearrangement uses TRBV11-2 and TRBJ2-7, with 7 bases fitting TRBD2. Looked up from germline, CDR1 is SGHAT and CDR2 is FQNNGV. The trim removed 0 bases at V and 6 bases at J, leaving 2 bases unmatched. This CDR3 is 13 amino acids long. The CDR3: CASSLERLAEQYF. The CDR3 DNA follows: TGTGCCAGCAGCTTAGAACGACTAGCCGAGCAGTACTTC. Full variable domain (missing parts from reference TRBV11-2 and TRBJ2-7): EAGVAQSPRYKIIEKRQSVAFWCNPISGHATLYWYQQILGQGPKLLIQFQNNGVVDDSQLPKDRFSAERLKGVDSTLKIQPAKLEDSAVYLCASSLERLAEQYFGPGTRLTVT.

The chain combines TRBV19 with TRBJ1-6, with D perhaps TRBD1 (5 bases). Germline V gene sequence: CDR1 LNHDA, CDR2 SQIVND (reference sequence). V was shortened by 4 bases and J by 9 bases, with 13 bases between the two germline ends. The CDR3 spans 14 residues. The CDR3 is CASSTRDSPSPLHF. As DNA, the CDR3 is TGTGCCAGTAGTACAAGAGACAGTCCTTCACCCCTCCACTTT.

About this clone itself: Other nucleotide sequences in the sample specify the same CDR3. The chain combines TRBV30 with TRBJ1-2; D gene unclear. Germline CDR1 and CDR2: GTSNPN and SVGIG (reference sequence). The V gene lost 0 bases and the J gene lost 2 bases, with 7 bases spanning the gap. CDR3 length: 13 residues. The CDR3, as DNA: TGTGCCTGGAGTGTAGTTCCAAACTATGGCTACACCTTC. Translating it yields CAWSVVPNYGYTF.

The chain carries TRBV5-4 and TRBJ1-6, with a weak D call TRBD1 (6 bases). The CDR3 spans 15 residues. V gave up 3 bases and J gave up 6 bases, with 13 bases separating them. Germline V gives CDR1 SGHNT, CDR2 YYREEE (reference sequence). CDR3 DNA: TGTGCCAGCAGCTATACAGGGACAATTAATTCACCCCTCCACTTT. Encoded protein: CASSYTGTINSPLHF.

Concerning this clone itself: This same CDR3 is encoded by further DNA sequences in the sample. CDR3 DNA sequence: TGTGCCAGCAGCCCCCCGGGACAGAGCTCCTACGAGCAGTACTTC. Translating gives CASSPPGQSSYEQYF. V gene TRBV6-5 combines with J gene TRBJ2-7; 7 bases align to TRBD1. Germline V lookup: CDR1 MNHEY, CDR2 SVGAGI. CDR3 length equals 15 residues. The trim removed 6 bases at V and 0 bases at J, leaving 8 bases unmatched.

This chain joins TRBV7-9 and TRBJ1-2, with a possible D match to TRBD1 (5 bases). The V gene's germline CDR1 is SEHNR and CDR2 FQNEAQ (reference sequence). V was trimmed by 2 bases and J by 8 bases, leaving 21 bases between them. This CDR3 is 16 amino acids long. The CDR3 bases are TGTGCCAGCAGCTTAAGCGAAGCAGGGACCAGGGACGGCTACACCTTC. The encoded protein is CASSLSEAGTRDGYTF.

The chain has TRBV10-3 and TRBJ1-2; TRBD1 aligns across 11 bases. V shed 8 bases, J shed 8 bases, and the junction held 10 bases outside the gene matches. The CDR3 runs to 14 residues. In germline, CDR1 is ENHRY, CDR2 SYGVKD. CDR3 sequence: CAIPRGTGGGGYTF. DNA for the CDR3: TGTGCCATCCCCCGAGGGACAGGGGGGGGCGGCTACACCTTC.

The rearrangement links TRBV6-6 to TRBJ2-7; D is possibly TRBD1 (6 bases). The length of the CDR3 is 16 residues. Trimming shortened V by 8 bases and J by 2 bases, and 22 bases separated the two germline ends. Looked up from germline, CDR1 is MNHNY and CDR2 is SVGAGI (reference sequence). CDR3 nucleotide sequence: TGTGCCAGCGGACAGTTAGATTTGGCCAGGGCCTACGAGCAGTACTTC. Its protein product is CASGQLDLARAYEQYF.

V is TRBV18 and J is TRBJ1-2, with 7 bases matching TRBD1. The J segment lost 4 bases and the V segment lost 0 bases, leaving 5 bases of the junction unmatched. Germline CDR1 reads KGHSH; CDR2 reads LQKENI. There are 15 residues in the CDR3. CDR3 region: CASSPPHRGLYGYTF. The CDR3 region has the DNA TGTGCCAGCTCACCACCCCACAGGGGACTCTATGGCTACACCTTC.